This T cell receptor beta chain was sequenced for a study of blood T cells in healthy people across ages. PCR was performed a second time for roughly 7 to 12 cycles using a sample-barcoded 5' primer and a J-beta primer mix. TCRdb analysed the 5' RACE reads with MiXCR anew, one entry per CDR3 protein. This table holds more than 700,000 distinct CDR3 sequences, about 55% found once. Germline CDR1 reads SGHRS; CDR2 reads YFSETQ. V gave up 2 bases and J gave up 5 bases, with 11 bases separating them. This CDR3 contains 14 residues. This TCR was recovered from an elderly man in good health. The chain joins TRBV5-1 to TRBJ2-1, with D uncertain. The specimen sequenced was blood. The CDR3 loop is CASSFTEGHNEQFF. CDR3 coding DNA: TGCGCCAGCAGCTTTACCGAAGGGCACAATGAGCAGTTCTTC.